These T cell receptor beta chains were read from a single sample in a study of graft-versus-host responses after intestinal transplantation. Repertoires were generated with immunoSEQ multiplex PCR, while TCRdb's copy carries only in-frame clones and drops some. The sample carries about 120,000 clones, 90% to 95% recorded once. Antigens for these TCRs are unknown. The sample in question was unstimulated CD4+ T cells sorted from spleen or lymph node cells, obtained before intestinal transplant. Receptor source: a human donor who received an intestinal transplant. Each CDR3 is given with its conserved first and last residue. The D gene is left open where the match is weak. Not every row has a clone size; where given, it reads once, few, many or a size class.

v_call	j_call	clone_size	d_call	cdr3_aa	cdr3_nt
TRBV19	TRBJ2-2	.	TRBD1	CASTNQGAGELFF	TGTGCCAGTACCAATCAGGGGGCCGGGGAGCTGTTTTTT
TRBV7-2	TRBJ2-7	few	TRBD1	CASSRTGYEQYF	TGTGCCAGCAGCCGGACAGGATACGAGCAGTACTTC
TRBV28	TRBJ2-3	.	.	CASKVGRGTQYF	TGTGCCAGCAAGGTCGGGCGTGGTACGCAGTATTTT
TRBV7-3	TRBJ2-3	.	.	CASSPSGSDTQYF	TGTGCCAGCAGCCCCTCGGGTTCAGATACGCAGTATTTT
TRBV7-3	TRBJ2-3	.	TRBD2	CASSLIGSGRDTDTQYF	TGTGCCAGCAGCTTAATAGGTAGCGGGAGGGACACAGATACGCAGTATTTT
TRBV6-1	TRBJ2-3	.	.	CASSEGVTGLFTDTQYF	TGTGCCAGCAGTGAGGGGGTTACAGGGCTCTTCACAGATACGCAGTATTTT
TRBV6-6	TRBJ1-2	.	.	CASSYSSINYGYTF	TGTGCCAGCAGTTACTCTTCCATTAACTATGGCTACACCTTC
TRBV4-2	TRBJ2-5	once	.	CASSQEERGGETQYF	TGTGCCAGCAGCCAAGAGGAGAGGGGTGGGGAGACCCAGTACTTC
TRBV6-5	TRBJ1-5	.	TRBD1	CASRTGQGAGQPQHF	TGTGCCAGCAGAACCGGACAGGGGGCAGGTCAGCCCCAGCATTTT
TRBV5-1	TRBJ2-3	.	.	CASSLETAQFTDTQYF	TGCGCCAGCAGCTTGGAGACTGCTCAATTCACAGATACGCAGTATTTT